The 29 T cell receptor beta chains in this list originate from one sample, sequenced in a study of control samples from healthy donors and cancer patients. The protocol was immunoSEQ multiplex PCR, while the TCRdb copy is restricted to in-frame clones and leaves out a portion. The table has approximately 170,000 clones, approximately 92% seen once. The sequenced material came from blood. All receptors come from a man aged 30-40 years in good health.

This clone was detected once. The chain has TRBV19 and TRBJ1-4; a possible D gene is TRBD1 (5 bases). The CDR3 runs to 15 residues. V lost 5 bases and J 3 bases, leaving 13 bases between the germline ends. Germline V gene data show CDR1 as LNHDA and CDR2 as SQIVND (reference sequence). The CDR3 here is CASSLGTAPNEKLFF. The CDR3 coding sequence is TGTGCCAGTAGTCTCGGGACTGCGCCTAATGAAAAACTGTTTTTT. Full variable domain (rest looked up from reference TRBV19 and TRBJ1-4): DGGITQSPKYLFRKEGQNVTLSCEQNLNHDAMYWYRQDPGQGLRLIYYSQIVNDFQKGDIAEGYSVSREKKESFPLTVTSAQKNPTAFYLCASSLGTAPNEKLFFGSGTQLSVL.

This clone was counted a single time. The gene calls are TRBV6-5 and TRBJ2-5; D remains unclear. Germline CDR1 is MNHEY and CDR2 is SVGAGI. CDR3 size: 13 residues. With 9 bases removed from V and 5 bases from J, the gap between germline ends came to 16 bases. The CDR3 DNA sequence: TGTGCCAGTCGTGACGGTTACGGGGAGACCCAGTACTTC. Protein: CASRDGYGETQYF.

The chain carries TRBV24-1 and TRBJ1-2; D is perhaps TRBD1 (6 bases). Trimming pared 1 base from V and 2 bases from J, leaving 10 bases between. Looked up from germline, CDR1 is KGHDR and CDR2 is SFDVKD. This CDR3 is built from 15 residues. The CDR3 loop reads CATSDFGGQNYGYTF. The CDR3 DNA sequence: TGTGCCACCAGTGATTTTGGAGGACAGAACTATGGCTACACCTTC.

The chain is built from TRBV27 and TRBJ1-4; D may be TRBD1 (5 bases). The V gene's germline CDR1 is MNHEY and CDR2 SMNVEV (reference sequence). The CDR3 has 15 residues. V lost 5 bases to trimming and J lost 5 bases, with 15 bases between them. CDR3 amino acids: CASSPSGLPNEKLFF. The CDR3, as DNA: TGTGCCAGCAGTCCCTCGGGACTTCCAAATGAAAAACTGTTTTTT.

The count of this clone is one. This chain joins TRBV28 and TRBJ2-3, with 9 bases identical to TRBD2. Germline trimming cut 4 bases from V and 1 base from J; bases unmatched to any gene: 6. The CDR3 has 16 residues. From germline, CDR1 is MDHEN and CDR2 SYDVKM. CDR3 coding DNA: TGTGCCAGCAGTTCTCCGGCGGGAGGGGGCACAGATACGCAGTATTTT. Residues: CASSSPAGGGTDTQYF.

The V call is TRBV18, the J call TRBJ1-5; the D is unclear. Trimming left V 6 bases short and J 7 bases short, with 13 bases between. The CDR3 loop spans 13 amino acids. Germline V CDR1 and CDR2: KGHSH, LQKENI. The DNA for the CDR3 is TGTGCCAGCTCGCTCGATTTGGACCAGCCCCAGCATTTT. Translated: CASSLDLDQPQHF. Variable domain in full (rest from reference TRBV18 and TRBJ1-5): NAGVMQNPRHLVRRRGQEARLRCSPMKGHSHVYWYRQLPEEGLKFMVYLQKENIIDESGMPKERFSAEFPKEGPSILRIQQVVRGDSAAYFCASSLDLDQPQHFGDGTRLSIL.

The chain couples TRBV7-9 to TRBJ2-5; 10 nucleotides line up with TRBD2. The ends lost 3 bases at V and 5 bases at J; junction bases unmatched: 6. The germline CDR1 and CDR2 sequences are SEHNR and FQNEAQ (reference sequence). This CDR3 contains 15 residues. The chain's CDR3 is CASSFGAGGLETQYF. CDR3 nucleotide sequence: TGTGCCAGCAGCTTCGGAGCGGGGGGGCTGGAGACCCAGTACTTC.

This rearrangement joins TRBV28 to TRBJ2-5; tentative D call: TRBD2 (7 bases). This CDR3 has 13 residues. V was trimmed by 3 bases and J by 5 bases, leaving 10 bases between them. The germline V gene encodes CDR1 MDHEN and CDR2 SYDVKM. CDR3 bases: TGTGCCAGCAGTTTGGGGGGGCTGGAGACCCAGTACTTC. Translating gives CASSLGGLETQYF. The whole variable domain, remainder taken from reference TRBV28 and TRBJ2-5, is DVKVTQSSRYLVKRTGEKVFLECVQDMDHENMFWYRQDPGLGLRLIYFSYDVKMKEKGDIPEGYSVSREKKERFSLILESASTNQTSMYLCASSLGGLETQYFGPGTRLLVL.

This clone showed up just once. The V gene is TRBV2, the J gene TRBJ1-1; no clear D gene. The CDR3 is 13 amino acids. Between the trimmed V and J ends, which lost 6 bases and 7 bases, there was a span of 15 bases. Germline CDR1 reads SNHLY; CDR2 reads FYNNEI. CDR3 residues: CASSLGKEVEAFF. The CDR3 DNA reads TGTGCCAGCAGCCTGGGAAAAGAGGTTGAAGCTTTCTTT.

CDR3 nucleotide sequence: TGCGCCAGCAGCTTAGGAAGAAACACAGATACGCAGTATTTT. This encodes CASSLGRNTDTQYF. The genes are TRBV5-1 and TRBJ2-3; no definite D call. Germline V lookup: CDR1 SGHRS, CDR2 YFSETQ. CDR3 length: 14 residues. Trimming pared 2 bases from V and 2 bases from J, leaving 9 bases between.

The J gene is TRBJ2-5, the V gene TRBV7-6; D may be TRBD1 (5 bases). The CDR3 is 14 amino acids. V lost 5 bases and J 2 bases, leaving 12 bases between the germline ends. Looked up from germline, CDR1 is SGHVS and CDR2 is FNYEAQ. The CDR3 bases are TGTGCCAGCAGCCTCACAGGAATTCAAGAGACCCAGTACTTC. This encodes CASSLTGIQETQYF.

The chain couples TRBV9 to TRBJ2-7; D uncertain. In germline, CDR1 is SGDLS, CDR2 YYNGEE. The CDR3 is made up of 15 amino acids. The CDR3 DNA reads TGTGCATCAGCAGAAGGGTCTTTATTCTCCTACGAGCAGTACTTC. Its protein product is CASAEGSLFSYEQYF.

CDR3 coding DNA: TGTGCCAGCAGCGCCCTCCGGGACAGGTATGGGTCCCGGAACACTGAAGCTTTCTTT. The encoded protein is CASSALRDRYGSRNTEAFF. J is TRBJ1-1 and V is TRBV7-9; 8 bases fit TRBD1. CDR3 length: 19 residues. Germline V gives CDR1 SEHNR, CDR2 FQNEAQ (reference sequence). The V gene end was trimmed by 5 bases and the J gene end by 1 base; junction bases not matched to a gene: 18.

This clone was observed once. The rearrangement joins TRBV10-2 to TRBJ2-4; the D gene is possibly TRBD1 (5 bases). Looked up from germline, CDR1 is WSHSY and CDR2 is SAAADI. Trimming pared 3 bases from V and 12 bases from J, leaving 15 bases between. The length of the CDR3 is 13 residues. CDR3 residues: CASSDGSRTHQYF. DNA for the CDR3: TGCGCCAGCAGTGATGGGTCCCGGACACATCAGTACTTC.

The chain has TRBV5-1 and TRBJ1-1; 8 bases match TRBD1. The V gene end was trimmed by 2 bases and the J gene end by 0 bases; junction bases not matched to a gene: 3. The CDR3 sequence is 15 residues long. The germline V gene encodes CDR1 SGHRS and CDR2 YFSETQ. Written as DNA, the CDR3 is TGCGCCAGCAGCTTTCGGACAGGGATGAACACTGAAGCTTTCTTT. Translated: CASSFRTGMNTEAFF.

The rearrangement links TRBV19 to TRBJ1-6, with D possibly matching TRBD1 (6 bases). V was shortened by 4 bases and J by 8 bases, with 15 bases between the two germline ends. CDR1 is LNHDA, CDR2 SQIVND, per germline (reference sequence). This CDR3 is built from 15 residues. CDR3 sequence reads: CASSNPGALDSPLHF. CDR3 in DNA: TGTGCCAGTAGTAACCCGGGGGCTCTCGATTCACCCCTCCACTTT.

The CDR3 is CASSLGGASGEKLFF. Here the CDR3 DNA reads TGTGCCAGCAGCTTGGGGGGGGCCTCGGGCGAAAAACTGTTTTTT. The gene calls are TRBV5-6 and TRBJ1-4, with D possibly being TRBD1 (6 bases). This CDR3 contains 15 residues. The germline V gene encodes CDR1 SGHDT and CDR2 YYEEEE. Trimming took 0 bases from V and 8 from J, leaving 14 bases between them.

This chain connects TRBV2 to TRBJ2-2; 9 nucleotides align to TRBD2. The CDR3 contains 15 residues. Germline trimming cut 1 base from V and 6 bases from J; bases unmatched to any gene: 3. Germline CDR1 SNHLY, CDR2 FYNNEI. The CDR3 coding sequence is TGTGCCAGCAGTGAAGGGTTAGCGGGGGCCGGGGAGCTGTTTTTT. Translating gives CASSEGLAGAGELFF.

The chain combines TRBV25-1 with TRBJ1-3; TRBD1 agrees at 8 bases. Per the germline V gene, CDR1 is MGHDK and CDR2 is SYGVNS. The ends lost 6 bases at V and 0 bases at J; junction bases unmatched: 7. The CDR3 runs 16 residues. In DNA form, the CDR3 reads TGTGCCAGCAGCGCCCGGACAGGGCGCTCTGGAAACACCATATATTTT. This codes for CASSARTGRSGNTIYF.

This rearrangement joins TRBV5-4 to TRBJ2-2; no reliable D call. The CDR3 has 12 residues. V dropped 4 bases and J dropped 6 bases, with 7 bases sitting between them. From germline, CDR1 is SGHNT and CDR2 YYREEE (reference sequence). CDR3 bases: TGTGCCAGCAGCGCCCACGCCGGGGAGCTGTTTTTT. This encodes CASSAHAGELFF.

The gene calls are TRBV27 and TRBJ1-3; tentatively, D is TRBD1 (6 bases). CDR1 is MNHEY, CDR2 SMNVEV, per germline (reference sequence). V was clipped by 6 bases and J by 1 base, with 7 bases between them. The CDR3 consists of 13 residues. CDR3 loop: CASRRGSGNTIYF. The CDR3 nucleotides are TGTGCCAGCAGAAGGGGGTCTGGAAACACCATATATTTT.

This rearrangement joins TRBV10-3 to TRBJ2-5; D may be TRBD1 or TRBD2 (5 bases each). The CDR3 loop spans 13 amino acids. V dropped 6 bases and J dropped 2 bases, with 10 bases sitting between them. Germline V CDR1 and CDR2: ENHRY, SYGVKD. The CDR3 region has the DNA TGTGCCATCAGACCCAGGGAGCAAGAGACCCAGTACTTC. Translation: CAIRPREQETQYF.

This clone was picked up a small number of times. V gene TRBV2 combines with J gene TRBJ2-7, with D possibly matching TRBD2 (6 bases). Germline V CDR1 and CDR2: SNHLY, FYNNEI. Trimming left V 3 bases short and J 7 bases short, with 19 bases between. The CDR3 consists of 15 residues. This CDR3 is CASSDPGTRPGEQYF. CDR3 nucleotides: TGTGCCAGCAGTGATCCCGGGACTCGCCCGGGAGAGCAGTACTTC.

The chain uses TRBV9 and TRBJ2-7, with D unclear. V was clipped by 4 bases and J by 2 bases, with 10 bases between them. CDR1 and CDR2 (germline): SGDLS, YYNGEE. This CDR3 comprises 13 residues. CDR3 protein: CASSPRGAYEQYF. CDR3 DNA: TGTGCCAGCAGCCCGCGTGGGGCCTACGAGCAGTACTTC.

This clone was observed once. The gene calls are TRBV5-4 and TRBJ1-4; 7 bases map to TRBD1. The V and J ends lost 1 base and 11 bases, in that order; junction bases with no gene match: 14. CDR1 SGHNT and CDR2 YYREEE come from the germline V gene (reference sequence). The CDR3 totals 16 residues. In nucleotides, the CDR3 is TGTGCCAGCAGCTTGAGTACCTGGGGGTCAGGGGGGAAACTGTTTTTT. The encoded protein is CASSLSTWGSGGKLFF.

Written as DNA, the CDR3 is TGTGCCAGCAGCGTAGAGGGGTCCGGGACATCCTTTAACTATGGCTACACCTTC. This encodes CASSVEGSGTSFNYGYTF. This chain joins TRBV9 and TRBJ1-2, with D possibly matching TRBD1 (6 bases). The CDR3 covers 18 residues. Germline CDR1 is SGDLS and CDR2 is YYNGEE. V lost 0 bases and J lost 1, with 19 bases in between.

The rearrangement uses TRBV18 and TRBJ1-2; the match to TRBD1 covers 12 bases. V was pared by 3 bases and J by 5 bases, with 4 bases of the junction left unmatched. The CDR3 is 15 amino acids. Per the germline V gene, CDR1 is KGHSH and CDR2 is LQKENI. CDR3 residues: CASSPGQGALYGYTF. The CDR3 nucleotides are TGTGCCAGCTCACCGGGACAGGGGGCATTGTATGGCTACACCTTC.

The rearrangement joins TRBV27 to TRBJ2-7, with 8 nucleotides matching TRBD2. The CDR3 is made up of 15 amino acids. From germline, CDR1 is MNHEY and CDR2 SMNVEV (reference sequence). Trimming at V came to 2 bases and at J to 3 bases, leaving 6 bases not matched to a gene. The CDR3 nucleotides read TGTGCCAGCAGTTTACGAGCGGGGGCCTACTACGAGCAGTACTTC. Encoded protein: CASSLRAGAYYEQYF.

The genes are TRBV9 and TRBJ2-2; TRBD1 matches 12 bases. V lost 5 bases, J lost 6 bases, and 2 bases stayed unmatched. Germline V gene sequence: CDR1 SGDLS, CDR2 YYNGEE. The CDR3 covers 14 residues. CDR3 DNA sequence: TGTGCCAGCAGAGGGACAGGGGGCCCCGGGGAGCTGTTTTTT. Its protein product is CASRGTGGPGELFF.